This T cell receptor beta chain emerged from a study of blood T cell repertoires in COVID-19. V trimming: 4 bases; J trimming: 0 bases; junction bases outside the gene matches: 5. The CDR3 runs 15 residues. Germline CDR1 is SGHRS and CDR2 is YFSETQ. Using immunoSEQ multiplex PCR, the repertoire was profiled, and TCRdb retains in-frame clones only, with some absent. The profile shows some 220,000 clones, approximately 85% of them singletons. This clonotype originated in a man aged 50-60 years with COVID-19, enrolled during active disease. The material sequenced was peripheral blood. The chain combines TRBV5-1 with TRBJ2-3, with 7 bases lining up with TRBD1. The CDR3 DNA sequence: TGCGCCAGCAGCGAGGGACAGCTGAGCACAGATACGCAGTATTTT. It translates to CASSEGQLSTDTQYF.